This passage covers 25 T cell receptor beta chains from one sample sequenced in a study of T cell clones after liver transplantation. Assay: immunoSEQ multiplex PCR; the TCRdb copy retains only in-frame clones and omits some. The data hold 65,000 to 80,000 clones, with roughly 85% observed a single time. The material sequenced was CD4+ T cells from blood, taken at the 22-month timepoint. These receptors were obtained from a human patient who received a liver transplant. The graft donor may be the source of some T cells.

The chain couples TRBV12-5 to TRBJ1-1, with D tentatively TRBD1 (5 bases). The germline gives CDR1 LGHNT, CDR2 FRNRAP. CDR3 length: 13 residues. Trimming took off 5 bases at V and 4 bases at J, with 11 bases between the two ends. The CDR3 reads CASGQGGGTEAFF. Here the CDR3 DNA reads TGTGCTAGTGGTCAGGGTGGAGGCACTGAAGCTTTCTTT.

J is TRBJ2-3 and V is TRBV9; 13 bases are a match to TRBD2. The CDR3 loop spans 16 amino acids. V trimming: 4 bases; J trimming: 6 bases; junction bases outside the gene matches: 8. Germline-derived CDR1 and CDR2 are SGDLS and YYNGEE. The CDR3 protein is CASSIGLAGVGDTQYF. The CDR3 DNA follows: TGTGCCAGCAGCATCGGACTAGCGGGAGTAGGTGATACGCAGTATTTT.

This clone appeared once. The rearrangement joins TRBV5-1 to TRBJ1-2; D may be TRBD1 (6 bases). The CDR3 is 12 residues long. Trimming cost V 5 bases and J 5 bases, with 10 bases left between them. CDR1 and CDR2 from the germline V gene are SGHRS and YFSETQ. The CDR3 DNA sequence: TGCGCCAGCAGTGCGGGGGCTTATGGCTACACCTTC. Translated, it gives CASSAGAYGYTF.

In its sample, this clone was seen once. The genes are TRBV21-1 and TRBJ2-7; the D call TRBD2 from the table was never checked on the DNA. TRBV21-1 is a pseudogene. This CDR3 region has 15 residues. CDR3 protein: CASSKATSGTYEQYF. The DNA for the CDR3 is TGTGCCAGCAGCAAAGCGACTAGCGGTACCTACGAGCAGTACTTC.

J is TRBJ2-3 and V is TRBV5-1; the D gene is possibly TRBD2 (5 bases). There are 17 residues in the CDR3. The germline CDR1 and CDR2 sequences are SGHRS and YFSETQ. Trimming removed 5 bases from V and 2 bases from J, with 21 bases in between. The DNA of the CDR3 is TGCGCCAGCAGTCTGTTCCCCCGGGGATCGACCACAGATACGCAGTATTTT. Its translation: CASSLFPRGSTTDTQYF.

This chain connects TRBV7-3 to TRBJ2-3, with a possible D match to TRBD1 (5 bases). V was clipped by 7 bases and J by 1 base, with 9 bases between them. The CDR3 has 13 amino acids. CDR1 and CDR2 (germline): SGHTA, FQGTGA. The CDR3 sequence: CASTGRRTDTQYF. CDR3 DNA: TGTGCCAGCACAGGGCGGCGCACAGATACGCAGTATTTT.

The chain is built from TRBV6-5 and TRBJ2-7, with 9 bases fitting TRBD2. J lost 6 bases, V lost 7 bases, and 7 bases had no gene match. The CDR3 runs to 13 residues. The V gene's germline CDR1 is MNHEY and CDR2 SVGAGI. CDR3 loop: CASIAGAGGEQYF. CDR3 nucleotides: TGTGCCAGCATTGCTGGAGCGGGAGGCGAGCAGTACTTC.

This chain links TRBV19 with TRBJ1-1; a possible D gene is TRBD1 (6 bases). Deletions cut 4 bases from V and 1 base from J, with 13 bases between. Germline V gene lookup returns CDR1 LNHDA and CDR2 SQIVND (reference sequence). This CDR3 is built from 15 residues. The CDR3 is CASSRNRDGNTEAFF. The CDR3 region has the DNA TGTGCCAGTAGTAGAAACAGGGATGGGAACACTGAAGCTTTCTTT.

V usage is TRBV2 and J usage is TRBJ1-2; possible D gene TRBD1, 6 bases. V was shortened by 3 bases and J by 2 bases, with 13 bases between the two germline ends. The CDR3 is 15 residues long. The germline CDR1 and CDR2 sequences are SNHLY and FYNNEI. The chain's CDR3 is CASSESGTSNYGYTF. The DNA of the CDR3 is TGTGCCAGCAGTGAGAGCGGGACATCAAACTATGGCTACACCTTC.

The chain is built from TRBV18 and TRBJ1-2; 7 nucleotides align to TRBD1. With 5 bases clipped from V and 3 bases from J, the junction kept 6 bases outside the gene matches. This CDR3 contains 14 residues. Germline V CDR1 and CDR2: KGHSH, LQKENI. The CDR3 coding sequence is TGTGCCAGCTCATCTGGACAGGCCGACTATGGCTACACCTTC. It encodes CASSSGQADYGYTF.

This clone came up a few times. This chain joins TRBV5-1 and TRBJ1-4; TRBD1 aligns across 12 bases. Per germline, CDR1 SGHRS and CDR2 YFSETQ. The CDR3 length is 16 residues. V lost 5 bases to trimming and J lost 3 bases; unmatched junction nucleotides: 5. The CDR3 is CASRSGTGGANEKLFF. CDR3 nucleotides: TGCGCCAGCAGAAGTGGGACAGGGGGCGCTAATGAAAAACTGTTTTTT.

The chain uses TRBV4-3 and TRBJ1-3; 7 nucleotides align to TRBD1. CDR1 is LGHNA and CDR2 is YSLEER in the germline V gene. This CDR3 is 15 amino acids long. V shed 1 base, J shed 2 bases, and the junction held 2 bases outside the gene matches. The DNA of the CDR3 is TGCGCCAGCAGCCAAGCGGGGACAGCTGGAAACACCATATATTTT. Translated, it gives CASSQAGTAGNTIYF.

Comments on this clone: Other DNA variants within this sample encode the same CDR3. J is TRBJ1-3 and V is TRBV15; D might be TRBD1 (5 bases). This CDR3 is 15 amino acids long. Looked up from germline, CDR1 is LNHNV and CDR2 is YYDKDF (reference sequence). The V end lost 2 bases, the J end lost 4 bases, and 12 bases lay between the germline ends. CDR3 region: CATSRTGTRGNTIYF. DNA for the CDR3: TGTGCCACCAGCAGAACCGGGACGCGGGGAAACACCATATATTTT.

In this sample, this clone turned up a few times. The chain has TRBV7-9 and TRBJ1-4; D possibly corresponds to TRBD1 (6 bases). The CDR3 sequence is 16 residues long. CDR1 and CDR2 from the germline V gene are SEHNR and FQNEAQ (reference sequence). The V end was cut by 2 bases, the J end by 3 bases, with 13 bases between. CDR3 sequence reads: CASSLPRGRANEKLFF. CDR3 nucleotide sequence: TGTGCCAGCAGCTTACCCCGGGGGCGAGCTAATGAAAAACTGTTTTTT.

The CDR3 coding sequence is TGTGCCAGCAGCTTACAGGGGAACTATGGCTACACCTTC. Amino acids: CASSLQGNYGYTF. The chain recombines TRBV11-2 with TRBJ1-2, with TRBD1 as a possible D gene (6 bases). Trimming cost V 2 bases and J 2 bases, with 6 bases left between them. The CDR3 spans 13 residues. Per the germline V gene, CDR1 is SGHAT and CDR2 is FQNNGV.

As to this clone: The sample holds other DNA sequences that translate to the same CDR3. The rearrangement links TRBV13 to TRBJ2-5; 9 positions agree with TRBD1. This CDR3 has 14 amino acids. J gave up 5 bases and V 5 bases, and 6 bases lay outside the gene matches. The germline gives CDR1 PRHDT, CDR2 FYEKMQ (reference sequence). CDR3 DNA sequence: TGTGCCAGCAGCACAACGACAGGGGGGGAGACCCAGTACTTC. The encoded protein is CASSTTTGGETQYF.

V is TRBV19 and J is TRBJ2-2; D uncertain. The V end was cut by 7 bases, the J end by 0 bases, with 12 bases between. This CDR3 has 15 residues. Per the germline V gene, CDR1 is LNHDA and CDR2 is SQIVND (reference sequence). This CDR3 reads CASTSGIPNTGELFF. CDR3 in DNA: TGTGCCAGTACATCTGGGATACCGAACACCGGGGAGCTGTTTTTT. Combining the CDR3 with reference TRBV19 and TRBJ2-2 gives the whole variable domain DGGITQSPKYLFRKEGQNVTLSCEQNLNHDAMYWYRQDPGQGLRLIYYSQIVNDFQKGDIAEGYSVSREKKESFPLTVTSAQKNPTAFYLCASTSGIPNTGELFFGEGSRLTVL.

This clone is a singleton in its sample. V and J are TRBV19 and TRBJ1-1, with D perhaps TRBD1 (5 bases). Trimming stripped 7 bases from V and 7 bases from J, with 19 bases between. There are 14 residues in the CDR3. From germline, CDR1 is LNHDA and CDR2 SQIVND (reference sequence). The CDR3 is CASTPGTVIGEAFF. The CDR3 region has the DNA TGTGCCAGTACCCCCGGGACGGTGATCGGTGAAGCTTTCTTT.

The chain couples TRBV7-2 to TRBJ2-1, with TRBD2 identical over 7 bases. Germline-derived CDR1 and CDR2 are SGHTA and FQGNSA. The CDR3 has 14 residues. Trimming removed 4 bases from V and 7 bases from J; junction bases left unmatched: 7. CDR3 residues: CASSSGRELNEQFF. The CDR3 DNA reads TGTGCCAGCAGCTCGGGGCGGGAGCTTAATGAGCAGTTCTTC.

The V and J genes are TRBV28 and TRBJ2-7, with a tentative D call TRBD2 (7 bases). This CDR3 is built from 14 residues. Germline CDR1 and CDR2: MDHEN and SYDVKM. V was cut by 8 bases and J by 2 bases, with 16 bases left in between. In DNA form, the CDR3 reads TGTGCCAGCTGGGGGGGGGCGTACGCCTACGAGCAGTACTTC. It encodes CASWGGAYAYEQYF. The complete variable domain, with remaining parts taken from reference TRBV28 and TRBJ2-7, reads DVKVTQSSRYLVKRTGEKVFLECVQDMDHENMFWYRQDPGLGLRLIYFSYDVKMKEKGDIPEGYSVSREKKERFSLILESASTNQTSMYLCASWGGAYAYEQYFGPGTRLTVT.

The V call is TRBV7-2, the J call TRBJ2-5; 12 nucleotides align to TRBD2. Germline CDR1 SGHTA, CDR2 FQGNSA. This CDR3 is 17 amino acids long. The trim removed 1 base at V and 2 bases at J, leaving 5 bases unmatched. In DNA form, the CDR3 reads TGTGCCAGCAGCTTAGTCGGGCTAGCGGGGGGGCAAGAGACCCAGTACTTC. This sequence encodes CASSLVGLAGGQETQYF.

The chain couples TRBV15 to TRBJ2-3; TRBD1 is a possible D gene (5 bases). CDR3 length equals 18 residues. Germline V gene sequence: CDR1 LNHNV, CDR2 YYDKDF (reference sequence). V lost 5 bases and J 0 bases, leaving 21 bases between the germline ends. DNA of the CDR3: TGTGCCACCAGCCTTCTTGTTGGCGGCAAGGGGAGCACAGATACGCAGTATTTT. It specifies CATSLLVGGKGSTDTQYF.

The chain uses TRBV27 and TRBJ1-3; tentative D call: TRBD1 (5 bases). Trimming cost V 2 bases and J 0 bases, with 20 bases left between them. Germline values: CDR1 MNHEY, CDR2 SMNVEV (reference sequence). This CDR3 has 19 residues. CDR3 protein: CASSLRGFPDGGSGNTIYF. CDR3 sequence (DNA): TGTGCCAGCAGTTTACGTGGGTTTCCGGACGGGGGCTCTGGAAACACCATATATTTT.

This rearrangement joins TRBV7-2 to TRBJ1-4, with TRBD1 matching over 7 bases. The J segment lost 6 bases and the V segment lost 8 bases, leaving 12 bases of the junction unmatched. Germline V lookup: CDR1 SGHTA, CDR2 FQGNSA. The CDR3 extends over 15 amino acids. The DNA for the CDR3 is TGTGCCAGCGCCTCCGAGGGACAGCAAGATGAAAAACTGTTTTTT. Protein: CASASEGQQDEKLFF.

This chain joins TRBV19 and TRBJ2-5, with TRBD1 identical over 8 bases. V lost 1 base, J lost 5 bases, and 6 bases stayed unmatched. This CDR3 region has 15 residues. In germline, CDR1 is LNHDA, CDR2 SQIVND (reference sequence). CDR3 bases: TGTGCCAGTAGTATAGTACAGGGGGTGATTGAGACCCAGTACTTC. Protein sequence: CASSIVQGVIETQYF. The complete variable domain, with remaining parts taken from reference TRBV19 and TRBJ2-5, reads DGGITQSPKYLFRKEGQNVTLSCEQNLNHDAMYWYRQDPGQGLRLIYYSQIVNDFQKGDIAEGYSVSREKKESFPLTVTSAQKNPTAFYLCASSIVQGVIETQYFGPGTRLLVL.